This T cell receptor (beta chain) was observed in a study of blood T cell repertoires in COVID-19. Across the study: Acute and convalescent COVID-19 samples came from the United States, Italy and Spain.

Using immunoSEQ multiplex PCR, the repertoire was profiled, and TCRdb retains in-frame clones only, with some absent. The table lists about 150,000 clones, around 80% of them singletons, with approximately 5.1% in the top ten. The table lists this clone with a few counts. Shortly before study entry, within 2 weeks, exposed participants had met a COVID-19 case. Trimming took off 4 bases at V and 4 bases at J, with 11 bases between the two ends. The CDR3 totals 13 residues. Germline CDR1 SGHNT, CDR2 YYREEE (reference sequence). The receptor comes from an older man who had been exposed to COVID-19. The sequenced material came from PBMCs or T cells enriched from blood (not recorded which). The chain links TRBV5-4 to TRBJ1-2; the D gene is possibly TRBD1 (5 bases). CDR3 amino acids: CASSSGGSYGYTF. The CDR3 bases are TGTGCCAGCAGCAGCGGGGGGTCCTATGGCTACACCTTC.